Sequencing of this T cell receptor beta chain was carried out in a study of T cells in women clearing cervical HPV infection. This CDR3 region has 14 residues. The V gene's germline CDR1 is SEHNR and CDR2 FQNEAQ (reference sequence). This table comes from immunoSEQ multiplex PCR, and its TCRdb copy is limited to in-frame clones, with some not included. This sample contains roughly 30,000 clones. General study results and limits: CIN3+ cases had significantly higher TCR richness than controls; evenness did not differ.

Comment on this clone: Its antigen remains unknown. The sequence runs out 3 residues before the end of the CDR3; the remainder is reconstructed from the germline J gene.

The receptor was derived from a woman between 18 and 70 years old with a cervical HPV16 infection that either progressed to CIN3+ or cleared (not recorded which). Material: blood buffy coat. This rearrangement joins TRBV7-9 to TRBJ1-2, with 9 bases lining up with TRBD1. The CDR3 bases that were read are TGTGCCAGCAGCTCCCCGGGACAGGGTTTCGGC. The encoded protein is CASSSPGQGFG. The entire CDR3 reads CASSSPGQGFGYTF.